What follows are 32 T cell receptor beta chains derived from one specimen sequenced in a study of cytomegalovirus exposure and HLA in healthy donors (dated by TCRdb to the late 2010s). Library preparation employed the immunoSEQ multiplex PCR assay. For the multiplex PCR, a mixture combining 60 forward primers for TCR Vbeta segments and 13 reverse primers for TCR Jbeta segments was used. The table comes from immuneACCESS by way of TCRdb, which keeps in-frame sequences with V and J called. Part of the clones is missing from these tables; in studies checked, under half for an unresolved V gene and the rest for unknown reasons. For this sample there are about 150,000 clones; 79% appear just once. The ten largest clones capture around 6.6% of the sample. Material for sequencing was PBMCs. The receptors were gathered from a man between 50 and 59 years old in good health and CMV-seropositive.

This clone was counted between two and nine times. This chain links TRBV15 with TRBJ2-3; weak D call: TRBD2 (6 bases). Trimming pared 3 bases from V and 4 bases from J, leaving 14 bases between. CDR1 LNHNV and CDR2 YYDKDF come from the germline V gene (reference sequence). This CDR3 region has 15 residues. Written as DNA, the CDR3 is TGTGCCACCAGCAGCTCCGGGACTTTTCCAGATACGCAGTATTTT. This sequence encodes CATSSSGTFPDTQYF.

The CDR3 DNA sequence: TGCGCCAGCAGGGCAGGGCTTCATGAAAAACTGTTTTTT. Translation: CASRAGLHEKLFF. The chain carries TRBV5-1 and TRBJ1-4; perhaps TRBD1 as D (5 bases). V was cut by 5 bases and J by 6 bases, with 11 bases left in between. CDR1 and CDR2 from the germline V gene are SGHRS and YFSETQ. There are 13 residues in the CDR3.

This clone has a handful of counts. This chain links TRBV29-1 with TRBJ2-1; the D gene is possibly TRBD1 (5 bases). V dropped 4 bases and J dropped 12 bases, with 16 bases sitting between them. The CDR3 totals 12 residues. Germline V gene sequence: CDR1 SQVTM, CDR2 ANQGSEA. CDR3 coding DNA: TGCAGCGTTGTAGTCTCCTCCCAGGGGCAGTTCTTC. Encoded protein: CSVVVSSQGQFF.

The rearrangement uses TRBV5-6 and TRBJ2-7; 10 bases line up with TRBD1. The V and J ends lost 3 bases and 1 base, in that order; junction bases with no gene match: 7. This CDR3 has 16 residues. Germline CDR1 and CDR2: SGHDT and YYEEEE. The CDR3 DNA reads as TGTGCCAGCAGCTCCATGGGGGACAGGGGATCCTACGAGCAGTACTTC. Protein: CASSSMGDRGSYEQYF.

V and J are TRBV27 and TRBJ1-5, with TRBD1 as a possible D gene (5 bases). This CDR3 comprises 16 residues. The V gene lost 2 bases and the J gene lost 2 bases, with 13 bases spanning the gap. Germline V gives CDR1 MNHEY, CDR2 SMNVEV (reference sequence). The CDR3 region is CASSLDAGKGNQPQHF. DNA for the CDR3: TGTGCCAGCAGTTTAGATGCAGGGAAAGGCAATCAGCCCCAGCATTTT.

This clone came up a few times. The rearrangement uses TRBV28 and TRBJ2-5; TRBD2 agrees at 9 bases. Trimming cost V 1 base and J 2 bases; bases outside gene matches: 5. Germline V lookup: CDR1 MDHEN, CDR2 SYDVKM. This CDR3 is built from 16 residues. CDR3 sequence (DNA): TGTGCCAGCAGTTTATTAGGGGGACTAGCACAAGAGACCCAGTACTTC. It translates to CASSLLGGLAQETQYF.

V usage is TRBV5-1 and J usage is TRBJ1-2, with TRBD1 matching 9 bases. This CDR3 comprises 14 residues. Germline assignment: CDR1 SGHRS and CDR2 YFSETQ. V lost 3 bases and J lost 9; bases outside the gene matches: 9. The CDR3, as DNA: TGCGCCAGCAGCTCAGGGGGACAGGGTTTTAGCTACACCTTC. Amino acid sequence: CASSSGGQGFSYTF.

J is TRBJ1-6 and V is TRBV6-6, with 10 bases fitting TRBD1. This CDR3 spans 14 amino acids. Germline CDR1 is MNHNY and CDR2 is SVGAGI (reference sequence). Germline trimming cut 6 bases from V and 9 bases from J; bases unmatched to any gene: 5. CDR3 nucleotides: TGTGCCAGCAGCCGAGACAGGGGGCTTTCACCCCTCCACTTT. Translated, it gives CASSRDRGLSPLHF.

The V call is TRBV5-1, the J call TRBJ2-1; the match to TRBD1 covers 7 bases. Germline V lookup: CDR1 SGHRS, CDR2 YFSETQ. After removal of 6 bases from V and 0 bases from J, the junction contained 3 bases not matched to a gene. CDR3 length equals 14 residues. CDR3 residues: CASKPGGSYNEQFF. CDR3 sequence (DNA): TGCGCCAGCAAGCCAGGGGGCTCCTACAATGAGCAGTTCTTC.

V gene TRBV4-1 combines with J gene TRBJ1-3; a possible D gene is TRBD1 (5 bases). Trimming shortened V by 0 bases and J by 0 bases, and 15 bases separated the two germline ends. The germline V gene has CDR1 MGHRA and CDR2 YSYEKL. This CDR3 has 18 residues. CDR3 nucleotide sequence: TGCGCCAGCAGCCAAGAAGGACACTTACAGAGCTCTGGAAACACCATATATTTT. Translation: CASSQEGHLQSSGNTIYF.

The genes are TRBV9 and TRBJ2-5; 8 bases agree with TRBD1. The V gene end was trimmed by 0 bases and the J gene end by 5 bases; junction bases not matched to a gene: 6. Germline values: CDR1 SGDLS, CDR2 YYNGEE. The CDR3 is made up of 15 amino acids. In DNA, the CDR3 is TGTGCCAGCAGCGTAGTGCGACAGGGGAGGGAGACCCAGTACTTC. It encodes CASSVVRQGRETQYF.

This chain uses TRBV10-3 with TRBJ2-7; 7 bases agree with TRBD1. The CDR3 spans 13 residues. Germline CDR1 is ENHRY and CDR2 is SYGVKD. V shed 10 bases, J shed 3 bases, and the junction held 9 bases outside the gene matches. In DNA form, the CDR3 reads TGTGCCACCATGACCGGGACAGACTACGAGCAGTACTTC. This codes for CATMTGTDYEQYF.

This clone showed up just a few times. The gene calls are TRBV27 and TRBJ1-2; 7 bases match TRBD1. Trimming at V came to 8 bases and at J to 4 bases, leaving 16 bases not matched to a gene. Per germline, CDR1 MNHEY and CDR2 SMNVEV (reference sequence). The CDR3 contains 16 residues. The CDR3 DNA follows: TGTGCCAGCGGGGCAACAGGGGTGCTAAAAGGCTATGGCTACACCTTC. This gives the protein CASGATGVLKGYGYTF.

This clone occurred a few times. The V call is TRBV5-4, the J call TRBJ2-1; D possibly corresponds to TRBD2 (5 bases). Germline V gene sequence: CDR1 SGHNT, CDR2 YYREEE (reference sequence). The CDR3 covers 15 residues. V shed 2 bases and J shed 0 bases, with 9 bases lying between them. This chain's CDR3 is CASSLIGGSYNEQFF. For the CDR3, the DNA is TGTGCCAGCAGCTTAATCGGAGGCTCCTACAATGAGCAGTTCTTC.

As for this clone: This sample includes further DNA sequences coding for the same CDR3. The gene calls are TRBV6-1 and TRBJ1-1, with a weak D call TRBD1 (6 bases). CDR1 is MNHNS and CDR2 is SASEGT in the germline V gene. The CDR3 is made up of 13 amino acids. V lost 3 bases to trimming and J lost 1 base, with 6 bases between them. Here the CDR3 DNA reads TGTGCCAGCAGTGAGACAGGGAACACTGAAGCTTTCTTT. Protein product: CASSETGNTEAFF.

J is TRBJ2-7 and V is TRBV6-1; 7 bases are shared with TRBD2. The CDR3 has 15 residues. V lost 5 bases, J lost 0 bases, and 7 bases stayed unmatched. Per the germline V gene, CDR1 is MNHNS and CDR2 is SASEGT. The CDR3 here is CASSRSSGTSYEQYF. In DNA form, the CDR3 reads TGTGCCAGCAGTAGGTCTAGCGGAACCTCCTACGAGCAGTACTTC.

This clone was seen a few times. The chain links TRBV2 to TRBJ2-7; 10 positions match TRBD2. CDR3 size: 14 residues. J gave up 4 bases and V 7 bases, and 7 bases lay outside the gene matches. Germline loops: CDR1 SNHLY, CDR2 FYNNEI. The CDR3, as DNA: TGTGCCAGCATTACGGTAGCGGGAGGATACGAGCAGTACTTC. Its translation is CASITVAGGYEQYF.

This clone occurred once. The chain recombines TRBV18 with TRBJ1-4; 8 nucleotides line up with TRBD1. This CDR3 has 17 residues. CDR1 and CDR2 from the germline V gene are KGHSH and LQKENI. V trimming: 5 bases; J trimming: 0 bases; junction bases outside the gene matches: 8. In DNA form, the CDR3 reads TGTGCCAGCTCAAAGGGACAGGATTCTGCAACTAATGAAAAACTGTTTTTT. Translation: CASSKGQDSATNEKLFF.

The CDR3: CASSGSGFGYTF. CDR3 coding DNA: TGTGCCAGCAGTGGGTCAGGGTTTGGCTACACCTTC. The chain has TRBV2 and TRBJ1-2; TRBD1 is a possible D gene (5 bases). The CDR3 is made up of 12 amino acids. Trimming took 4 bases from V and 7 from J, leaving 10 bases between them. From germline, CDR1 is SNHLY and CDR2 FYNNEI.

The chain carries TRBV18 and TRBJ2-1; 14 positions match TRBD2. The CDR3 runs 15 residues. Germline V gene lookup returns CDR1 KGHSH and CDR2 LQKENI. V lost 5 bases to trimming and J lost 7 bases; unmatched junction nucleotides: 4. CDR3 nucleotide sequence: TGTGCCAGCTCAGTCGGGACTAGCGGGAGTAATGAGCAGTTCTTC. Protein: CASSVGTSGSNEQFF.

The J gene is TRBJ1-2, the V gene TRBV9; D is unresolved. V lost 0 bases and J lost 6, with 9 bases in between. CDR1 SGDLS and CDR2 YYNGEE come from the germline V gene. This CDR3 has 13 amino acids. Here the CDR3 reads CASSVADTDGYTF. CDR3 nucleotides: TGTGCCAGCAGCGTAGCCGATACGGATGGCTACACCTTC.

This chain joins TRBV27 and TRBJ1-6; TRBD1 is a possible D gene (6 bases). CDR1 and CDR2 (germline): MNHEY, SMNVEV (reference sequence). The CDR3 spans 15 residues. V lost 0 bases to trimming and J lost 9 bases, with 12 bases between them. The CDR3: CASSLSPGQRSPLHF. As DNA, the CDR3 is TGTGCCAGCAGTTTATCTCCGGGACAACGTTCACCCCTCCACTTT.

The V gene is TRBV29-1, the J gene TRBJ1-2; D is uncertain. Germline lookup yields CDR1 SQVTM and CDR2 ANQGSEA. V gave up 6 bases and J gave up 4 bases, with 9 bases separating them. CDR3 length: 11 residues. DNA for the CDR3: TGCAGCGTCCTGAGCGGCTATGGCTACACCTTC. Translation: CSVLSGYGYTF. The whole variable domain, remainder taken from reference TRBV29-1 and TRBJ1-2, is SAVISQKPSRDICQRGTSLTIQCQVDSQVTMMFWYRQQPGQSLTLIATANQGSEATYESGFVIDKFPISRPNLTFSTLTVSNMSPEDSSIYLCSVLSGYGYTFGSGTRLTVV.

The chain is built from TRBV5-6 and TRBJ2-3; 8 bases match TRBD1. CDR3 size: 15 residues. Germline V CDR1 and CDR2: SGHDT, YYEEEE. The V gene end was trimmed by 2 bases and the J gene end by 4 bases; junction bases not matched to a gene: 6. The CDR3 region is CASSFKTGVADTQYF. CDR3 bases: TGTGCCAGCAGCTTTAAGACAGGGGTCGCAGATACGCAGTATTTT.

The gene calls are TRBV6-6 and TRBJ1-5; D might be TRBD1 (5 bases). Germline lookup yields CDR1 MNHNY and CDR2 SVGAGI (reference sequence). V lost 2 bases to trimming and J lost 7 bases, with 9 bases between them. The CDR3 covers 13 residues. CDR3 nucleotides: TGTGCCAGCAGTTACGCGCAGGGCCAGCCCCAGCATTTT. This encodes CASSYAQGQPQHF.

This chain joins TRBV7-2 and TRBJ2-2; 11 bases fit TRBD2. Germline trimming cut 2 bases from V and 7 bases from J; bases unmatched to any gene: 6. The CDR3 length is 16 residues. Germline V gene sequence: CDR1 SGHTA, CDR2 FQGNSA. The CDR3 is CASSLTAGTSGGELFF. CDR3 coding DNA: TGTGCCAGCAGCTTAACGGCCGGGACTAGCGGCGGGGAGCTGTTTTTT.

This clone has more than one count but fewer than ten. The chain has TRBV21-1 and TRBJ1-1; the table's D call, TRBD1, was not checked against the DNA. TRBV21-1 is designated a pseudogene. This CDR3 comprises 16 residues. The chain's CDR3 is CASSKAVRGHNTEAFF. The CDR3 nucleotides read TGTGCCAGCAGCAAAGCGGTTAGGGGACATAACACTGAAGCTTTCTTT.

Details on this clone: The junction departs from germline at one end; a sequencing error may be responsible. The chain employs TRBV7-9 and TRBJ2-1; 8 bases map to TRBD2. Germline-derived CDR1 and CDR2 are SEHNR and FQNEAQ (reference sequence). CDR3 length: 14 residues. The CDR3 reads CSSSLERGPDEQFF. The CDR3 DNA reads TGTTCCAGCAGCTTAGAGCGGGGGCCCGATGAGCAGTTCTTC. Drawing the rest from reference TRBV7-9 and TRBJ2-1, the complete variable domain is DTGVSQNPRHKITKRGQNVTFRCDPISEHNRLYWYRQTLGQGPEFLTYFQNEAQLEKSRLLSDRFSAERPKGSFSTLEIQRTEQGDSAMYLCSSSLERGPDEQFFGPGTRLTVL.

This chain links TRBV27 with TRBJ2-5, with 10 bases aligning to TRBD2. Per the germline V gene, CDR1 is MNHEY and CDR2 is SMNVEV (reference sequence). The CDR3 runs to 15 residues. J was trimmed by 5 bases and V by 4 bases; bases with no gene match: 7. CDR3 protein: CASSYYLAGVETQYF. CDR3 DNA sequence: TGTGCCAGCAGTTATTATCTAGCGGGAGTCGAGACCCAGTACTTC.

This CDR3 reads CASSILAEEPSTDTQYF. The DNA for the CDR3 is TGTGCCAGTAGTATACTAGCGGAGGAACCTAGCACAGATACGCAGTATTTT. The genes are TRBV19 and TRBJ2-3; 7 bases are shared with TRBD2. Germline CDR1 and CDR2: LNHDA and SQIVND (reference sequence). V shed 2 bases and J 0 bases; nucleotides not matched to a gene: 8. The CDR3 consists of 17 residues.

The rearrangement links TRBV11-1 to TRBJ1-2; 7 bases align to TRBD1. Per the germline V gene, CDR1 is SGHAT and CDR2 is FQDESV (reference sequence). Trimming at V came to 2 bases and at J to 5 bases, leaving 8 bases not matched to a gene. This CDR3 is 15 amino acids long. This CDR3 is CASSLTGAPEYGYTF. CDR3 in DNA: TGTGCCAGCAGCTTAACAGGGGCCCCTGAGTATGGCTACACCTTC.

This clone has just a few counts. Other DNA sequences in the sample encode the same CDR3. The rearrangement uses TRBV28 and TRBJ2-7, with a possible D match to TRBD2 (5 bases). V lost 5 bases and J 7 bases, leaving 9 bases between the germline ends. Per germline, CDR1 MDHEN and CDR2 SYDVKM. The CDR3 has 11 residues. The CDR3 region has the DNA TGTGCCAGCAGTCGAGGGTATGAGCAGTACTTC. It yields the protein CASSRGYEQYF.